The rows below give T cell receptor beta chains drawn from one sample of a study of control samples from healthy donors and cancer patients. TCRdb keeps only in-frame clones here, not all; method: immunoSEQ multiplex PCR. There are some 100,000 clones in the sample; just over 90% occur only once, and roughly 8% lies in the top ten. The sequencing input was blood. All receptors derive from a man between 18 and 29 years old in good health. The CDR3 runs from the conserved cysteine through the conserved F or W. D genes are given only for firm matches. Only some rows state a clone size, as once, few, many or a class for expanded clones.

cdr3_nt | cdr3_aa | j_call | d_call | clone_size | v_call
TGTGCCAGCAGCTTGACAGGGAGGGCTGAAGCTTTCTTT | CASSLTGRAEAFF | TRBJ1-1 | TRBD1 | NA | TRBV11-1
TGTGCCAGCAGTGAAAGGGGACTAGCGGGAGTATACGAGCAGTACTTC | CASSERGLAGVYEQYF | TRBJ2-7 | TRBD2 | NA | TRBV2
TGTGCCAGCTCACCATGGACAGGGGAAAATCAGCCCCAGCATTTT | CASSPWTGENQPQHF | TRBJ1-5 | TRBD1 | NA | TRBV18
TGTGCCATCAGTGATATTGAGGGGGACAGGGGGCATAGGGGCAATCAGCCCCAGCATTTT | CAISDIEGDRGHRGNQPQHF | TRBJ1-5 | TRBD1 | NA | TRBV10-3
TGTGCCAGCAGCCGGGACGGCTCCTACGAGCAGTACTTC | CASSRDGSYEQYF | TRBJ2-7 | NA | NA | TRBV7-9
TGTGCCAGTAGTTCGGGACAGGGGGTTCTGTTCCTTGGCTACACCTTC | CASSSGQGVLFLGYTF | TRBJ1-2 | TRBD1 | NA | TRBV19
TGTGCCAGCAGCCAGATGGCACATGAGCAGTTCTTC | CASSQMAHEQFF | TRBJ2-1 | NA | NA | TRBV9
TGTGCCAGCAGCTCGGCGACATCTGTTTACTCTGGAAACACCATATATTTT | CASSSATSVYSGNTIYF | TRBJ1-3 | NA | NA | TRBV5-6
TGTGCCAGCAGCTCGAGGACCCAGAATGGCTACACCTTC | CASSSRTQNGYTF | TRBJ1-2 | NA | once | TRBV7-9
TGTGCCAGAAGCTTTGGGGACAGGGCAAACACTGAAGCTTTCTTT | CARSFGDRANTEAFF | TRBJ1-1 | TRBD1 | NA | TRBV5-3
TGTGCCAGCAGTGCTATAGACAGGACGCCATATGGCAATCAGCCCCAGCATTTT | CASSAIDRTPYGNQPQHF | TRBJ1-5 | NA | NA | TRBV6-1
TGCGCCAGCAGCTTGGCCGACGGCGGAGACACTGAAGCTTTCTTT | CASSLADGGDTEAFF | TRBJ1-1 | NA | NA | TRBV5-1
TGCGCCAGCAGCCGATCAACTAATGAAAAACTGTTTTTT | CASSRSTNEKLFF | TRBJ1-4 | NA | NA | TRBV4-1
TGTGCCAGCAGTTTTCGCGTTGGGGAGCAGTTCTTC | CASSFRVGEQFF | TRBJ2-1 | NA | NA | TRBV27
TGTGCCAGCAGCCTTTATTGGGGCCCGAACACCGGGGAGCTGTTTTTT | CASSLYWGPNTGELFF | TRBJ2-2 | NA | NA | TRBV5-6
TGTGCCAGCAGCCTAACAAGCGAGGGACTAGGGGAGACCCAGTACTTC | CASSLTSEGLGETQYF | TRBJ2-5 | TRBD2 | NA | TRBV4-2
TGTGCCAGCAGGGAACAATGGACGGAGAACACTGAAGCTTTCTTT | CASREQWTENTEAFF | TRBJ1-1 | NA | NA | TRBV2
TGTGCCACCAGCAGAGGACGGGACTATGGCTACACCTTC | CATSRGRDYGYTF | TRBJ1-2 | NA | NA | TRBV15
TGTGCCAGCAGGTACGGGACCCGGCTCAACTATGGCTACACCTTC | CASRYGTRLNYGYTF | TRBJ1-2 | NA | NA | TRBV6-2/TRBV6-3
TGCGCCAGCAGCCAAGAAGGAGGTTTGAGCTCCTACGAGCAGTACTTC | CASSQEGGLSSYEQYF | TRBJ2-7 | NA | NA | TRBV4-3
TGCGCCAGCAGCTTGACACATGGGGGAGAGACCCAGTACTTC | CASSLTHGGETQYF | TRBJ2-5 | NA | NA | TRBV5-1
TGTGCCAGTAGTATAGGGGTAGGCTCCTACAATGAGCAGTTCTTC | CASSIGVGSYNEQFF | TRBJ2-1 | NA | NA | TRBV19
TGTGCCAGCAGTATCGACACGGTTTACGAGCAGTACTTC | CASSIDTVYEQYF | TRBJ2-7 | NA | NA | TRBV2
TGTGCCAGCAGTGTAGCAGGGAGGGCCGGATACGAGCAGTACTTC | CASSVAGRAGYEQYF | TRBJ2-7 | TRBD2 | NA | TRBV2
TGTGCCAGCAGCCCGGGACAGTATGGCTACACCTTC | CASSPGQYGYTF | TRBJ1-2 | TRBD1 | NA | TRBV7-2
TGTGCCAGCAGTTACTCCGGGACAGGGGGAAACGAGCAGTACTTC | CASSYSGTGGNEQYF | TRBJ2-7 | TRBD1 | once | TRBV6-6
TGTGCCAGCTCACATCGGGACTCCAGCTCTGGAAACACCATATATTTT | CASSHRDSSSGNTIYF | TRBJ1-3 | NA | NA | TRBV18
TGTGCCAGTAGTATAGATAGGGACACTGAAGCTTTCTTT | CASSIDRDTEAFF | TRBJ1-1 | NA | NA | TRBV19
TGTGCCAGCAGCTTATTACAGGGCATTGAGCAGTTCTTC | CASSLLQGIEQFF | TRBJ2-1 | NA | NA | TRBV7-6
TGTGCCAGCAGCACGAGGGGTGTTGATCAGCCCCAGCATTTT | CASSTRGVDQPQHF | TRBJ1-5 | NA | NA | TRBV13
TGTGCCAGCACCGAAGCTATAGCTAAGAACACTGAAGCTTTCTTT | CASTEAIAKNTEAFF | TRBJ1-1 | NA | NA | TRBV2
TGTGCCAGCAGGGACTCCCCGACCGGGGAGCTGTTTTTT | CASRDSPTGELFF | TRBJ2-2 | NA | NA | TRBV25-1
TGCAGCGTTGAGGTCCGGGGGTACGAGCAGTACTTC | CSVEVRGYEQYF | TRBJ2-7 | NA | once | TRBV29-1
TGTGCCAGCAGCAAATGGGGCAGGGTAAAGAACTGCGGCTACACCTTC | CASSKWGRVKNCGYTF | TRBJ1-2 | NA | NA | TRBV21-1
TGTGCCAGCAGCGTCGGCCGGCTAGCGGGAGGGGACAATGAGCAGTTCTTC | CASSVGRLAGGDNEQFF | TRBJ2-1 | TRBD2 | NA | TRBV9
TGTGCCAGCAGCGTAGGGGCTAGCGGGGTGAACAATGAGCAGTTCTTC | CASSVGASGVNNEQFF | TRBJ2-1 | TRBD2 | NA | TRBV9
TGTGCCAGCAGCATCTCCCTAAACACAGATACGCAGTATTTT | CASSISLNTDTQYF | TRBJ2-3 | NA | NA | TRBV13
TGTGCCAGCTCACCACCGCTTGGGACTAGCGTAACCTACGAGCAGTACTTC | CASSPPLGTSVTYEQYF | TRBJ2-7 | TRBD2 | NA | TRBV18
TGCGCCAGCAGCGAGGAAGGGAACTATGGCTACACCTTC | CASSEEGNYGYTF | TRBJ1-2 | NA | NA | TRBV10-2
TGTGCCAGCTCACCACGGACGGCTGACTCTGGAAACACCATATATTTT | CASSPRTADSGNTIYF | TRBJ1-3 | NA | NA | TRBV18
TGTGCCAGCAGTGGCTTTGACAGGGCTCCGCCGGAGACCCAGTACTTC | CASSGFDRAPPETQYF | TRBJ2-5 | TRBD1 | NA | TRBV2